The sequence of this T cell receptor (beta chain) was determined in a study of early T cells in non-severe SARS-CoV-2 infection. The wider study: Sequencing targeted bulk RNA from unsorted whole blood, leaving chains unpaired. Notes on the study in general: VDJdb matches were skewed toward anti-spike CD8 T cell responses.

The CDR3 runs to 17 residues. J lost 1 base, V lost 6 bases, and 7 bases had no gene match. The germline V gene encodes CDR1 SGHAT and CDR2 FQNNGV. This clonotype was seen only a few times. Antigen specificity is unknown. Via MiXCR, TCRdb re-called the 5' RACE reads, giving one row per CDR3 protein. The table includes about 70,000 distinct CDR3 sequences, roughly 12% detected once. The sequence was obtained from an adult who was a healthcare worker with PCR-confirmed SARS-CoV-2 infection or an uninfected control (not recorded which). The donor label of this sample is uncertain. Sequenced material: whole blood, taken at baseline. V is TRBV11-2 and J is TRBJ2-2; 11 nucleotides align to TRBD2. CDR3 region: CASRGLAGGRNTGELFF. CDR3 in DNA: TGTGCCAGCAGGGGTTTAGCGGGAGGGCGGAACACCGGGGAGCTGTTTTTT.